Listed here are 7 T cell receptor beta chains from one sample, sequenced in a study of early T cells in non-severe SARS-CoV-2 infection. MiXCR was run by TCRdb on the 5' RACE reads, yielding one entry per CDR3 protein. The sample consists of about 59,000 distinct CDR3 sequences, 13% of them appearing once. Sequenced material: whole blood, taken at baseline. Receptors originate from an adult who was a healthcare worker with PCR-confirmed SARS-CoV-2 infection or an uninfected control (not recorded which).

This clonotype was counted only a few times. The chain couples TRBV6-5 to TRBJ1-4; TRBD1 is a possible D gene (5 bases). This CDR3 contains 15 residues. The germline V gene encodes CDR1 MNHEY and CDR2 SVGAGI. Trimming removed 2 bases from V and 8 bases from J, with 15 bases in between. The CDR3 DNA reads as TGTGCCAGCAGTTACGGCGGGGCAGCCGGGGAAAAACTGTTTTTT. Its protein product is CASSYGGAAGEKLFF.

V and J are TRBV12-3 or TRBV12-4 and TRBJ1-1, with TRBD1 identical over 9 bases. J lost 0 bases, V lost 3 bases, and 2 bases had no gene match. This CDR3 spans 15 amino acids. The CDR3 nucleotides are TGTGCCAGCAGTTTCCGGGACAGGGTGAACACTGAAGCTTTCTTT. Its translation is CASSFRDRVNTEAFF.

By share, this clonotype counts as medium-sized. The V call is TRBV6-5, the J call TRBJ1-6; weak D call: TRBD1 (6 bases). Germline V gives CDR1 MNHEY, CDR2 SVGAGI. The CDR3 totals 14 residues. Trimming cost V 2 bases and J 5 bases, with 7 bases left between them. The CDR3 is CASSYRTDNSPLHF. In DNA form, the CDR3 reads TGTGCCAGCAGTTACAGGACAGATAATTCACCCCTCCACTTT.

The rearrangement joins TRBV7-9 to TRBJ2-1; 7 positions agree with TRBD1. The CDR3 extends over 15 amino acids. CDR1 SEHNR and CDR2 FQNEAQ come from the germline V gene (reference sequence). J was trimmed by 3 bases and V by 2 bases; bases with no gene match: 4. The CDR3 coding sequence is TGTGCCAGCAGCTTACCAGGGGGTCACTACAATGAGCAGTTCTTC. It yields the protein CASSLPGGHYNEQFF. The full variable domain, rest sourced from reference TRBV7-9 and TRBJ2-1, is DTGVSQNPRHKITKRGQNVTFRCDPISEHNRLYWYRQTLGQGPEFLTYFQNEAQLEKSRLLSDRFSAERPKGSFSTLEIQRTEQGDSAMYLCASSLPGGHYNEQFFGPGTRLTVL.

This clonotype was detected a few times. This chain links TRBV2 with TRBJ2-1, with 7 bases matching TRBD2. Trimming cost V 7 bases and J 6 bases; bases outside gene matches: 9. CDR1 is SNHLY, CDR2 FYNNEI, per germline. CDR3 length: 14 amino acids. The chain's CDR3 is CASITELASNEQFF. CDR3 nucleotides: TGTGCCAGCATCACGGAACTAGCGTCCAATGAGCAGTTCTTC.

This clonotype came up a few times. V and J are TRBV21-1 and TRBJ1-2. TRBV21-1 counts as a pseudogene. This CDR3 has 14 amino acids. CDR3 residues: CASSKEEPDYGYTF. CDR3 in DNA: TGTGCCAGCAGCAAAGAGGAGCCGGATTATGGCTACACCTTC.

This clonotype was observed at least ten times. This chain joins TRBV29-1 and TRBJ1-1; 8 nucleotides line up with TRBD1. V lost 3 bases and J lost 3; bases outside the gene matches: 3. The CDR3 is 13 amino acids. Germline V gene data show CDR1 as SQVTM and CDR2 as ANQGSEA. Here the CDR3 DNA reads TGCAGCGTTGACAGGGGGCGCGACACTGAAGCTTTCTTT. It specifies CSVDRGRDTEAFF.